This entry lists 31 T cell receptor beta chains sequenced from one sample in a study of CD8 T cells in ankylosing spondylitis. TCRdb re-called the 5' RACE reads through MiXCR, storing one row per CDR3 protein. The table lists 350,000 or so distinct CDR3 sequences, 11% of them singletons. Sequencing used blood, either unsorted or a sorted T cell fraction (not recorded which). The receptors were sampled from a female donor with ankylosing spondylitis or in good health (not recorded which).

The chain employs TRBV6-2 or TRBV6-3 and TRBJ2-1, with D possibly being TRBD1 (5 bases). The CDR3 loop spans 16 amino acids. Germline V gives CDR1 MNHEY, CDR2 SVGEGT. Trimming removed 3 bases from V and 9 bases from J, with 21 bases in between. This CDR3 is CASSYIPGPRSSEQFF. The CDR3 DNA reads as TGTGCCAGCAGTTATATCCCAGGGCCAAGGTCCAGTGAGCAGTTCTTC.

Points on this clonotype: A read error is possible here, since a much larger clone lies one base away. J is TRBJ2-1 and V is TRBV5-1; 12 bases are a match to TRBD2. Trimming cost V 0 bases and J 7 bases; bases outside gene matches: 5. Germline V gene lookup returns CDR1 SGHRS and CDR2 YFSETQ. The CDR3 covers 16 residues. DNA for the CDR3: TGCGCCAGCAGCTTGGAACTAGCGGGGGGCGAAAATGAGCAGTTCTTC. As protein: CASSLELAGGENEQFF. Full variable domain (outside the CDR3, taken from reference TRBV5-1 and TRBJ2-1): KAGVTQTPRYLIKTRGQQVTLSCSPISGHRSVSWYQQTPGQGLQFLFEYFSETQRNKGNFPGRFSGRQFSNSRSEMNVSTLELGDSALYLCASSLELAGGENEQFFGPGTRLTVL.

The J gene is TRBJ1-1, the V gene TRBV5-5; 9 bases line up with TRBD1. This CDR3 has 16 residues. Germline V gene lookup returns CDR1 SGHKS and CDR2 YYEKEE (reference sequence). The junction had 6 bases not matched to a gene; V was cut back by 2 bases and J by 1 base. CDR3 amino acids: CASSFLIQGANTEAFF. In DNA form, the CDR3 reads TGTGCCAGCAGCTTCTTAATACAGGGGGCGAACACTGAAGCTTTCTTT.

This clonotype was observed a few times. The genes are TRBV7-2 and TRBJ2-7; D could derive from TRBD1 or TRBD2 (6 bases each). The CDR3 contains 15 residues. The V and J ends lost 5 bases and 3 bases respectively, with 17 bases between them. Germline V CDR1 and CDR2: SGHTA, FQGNSA. The CDR3 is CASSPGAGIFYEQYF. In DNA form, the CDR3 reads TGTGCCAGCAGCCCGGGGGCGGGAATTTTCTACGAGCAGTACTTC.

The table lists this clonotype with many counts. This chain joins TRBV28 and TRBJ2-4; possible D gene TRBD1, 6 bases. In germline, CDR1 is MDHEN, CDR2 SYDVKM. The V gene lost 5 bases and the J gene lost 9 bases, with 20 bases spanning the gap. This CDR3 is built from 15 residues. This CDR3 reads CASSPTDSIFGIQYF. The CDR3 DNA follows: TGTGCCAGCAGTCCGACGGACAGTATTTTCGGCATTCAGTACTTC.

The genes are TRBV28 and TRBJ1-2, with D hard to call. Between the trimmed V and J ends, which lost 3 bases and 4 bases, there was a span of 18 bases. There are 16 residues in the CDR3. Germline CDR1 MDHEN, CDR2 SYDVKM. CDR3: CASSFPPGETTYGYTF. The CDR3 nucleotides are TGTGCCAGCAGTTTCCCCCCGGGTGAGACCACCTATGGCTACACCTTC.

This clonotype came up a few times. V is TRBV11-2 and J is TRBJ2-1; TRBD2 might be the D (6 bases). The CDR3 is 14 residues long. In germline, CDR1 is SGHAT, CDR2 FQNNGV. V gave up 5 bases and J gave up 5 bases, with 13 bases separating them. This chain's CDR3 is CASSPRGGDNEQFF. As DNA, the CDR3 is TGTGCCAGCAGCCCCCGTGGAGGGGACAATGAGCAGTTCTTC.

A few counts support this clonotype. J is TRBJ2-7 and V is TRBV4-3; unclear D gene. Germline CDR1 LGHNA, CDR2 YSLEER. The CDR3 consists of 15 residues. V was trimmed by 0 bases and J by 2 bases, leaving 11 bases between them. DNA for the CDR3: TGCGCCAGCAGCCAAGATCGCCAGAGCCCCTACGAGCAGTACTTC. This translates into CASSQDRQSPYEQYF.

This clonotype was seen a few times. J is TRBJ2-7 and V is TRBV10-3, with D uncertain. The CDR3 spans 13 residues. The V end lost 7 bases, the J end lost 0 bases, and 10 bases lay between the germline ends. Per the germline V gene, CDR1 is ENHRY and CDR2 is SYGVKD. The CDR3 DNA sequence: TGTGCCATCAAAGGCAGGAGCTCCTACGAGCAGTACTTC. It codes for CAIKGRSSYEQYF.

This chain uses TRBV5-1 with TRBJ2-2; possibly TRBD1 or TRBD2 for D (5 bases each). Germline-derived CDR1 and CDR2 are SGHRS and YFSETQ. The V end lost 5 bases, the J end lost 6 bases, and 23 bases lay between the germline ends. The CDR3 runs 17 residues. As DNA, the CDR3 is TGCGCCAGCAGAAACGGGGCTCTCCTTTATGGCTCCGGGGAGCTGTTTTTT. It is translated as CASRNGALLYGSGELFF.

This clonotype was detected many times. The chain joins TRBV7-9 to TRBJ2-2; unclear D gene. The CDR3 has 14 amino acids. Trimming took 7 bases from V and 1 from J, leaving 10 bases between them. Germline lookup yields CDR1 SEHNR and CDR2 FQNEAQ (reference sequence). CDR3 loop: CASNPGQNTGELFF. The CDR3 region has the DNA TGTGCCAGCAACCCGGGTCAGAACACCGGGGAGCTGTTTTTT.

This chain links TRBV29-1 with TRBJ2-3; TRBD1 aligns across 11 bases. Germline-derived CDR1 and CDR2 are SQVTM and ANQGSEA. This CDR3 has 16 residues. Trimming cost V 8 bases and J 5 bases; bases outside gene matches: 15. The chain's CDR3 is CSHHPGDRGLGDTQYF. The DNA for the CDR3 is TGCAGCCACCACCCTGGGGACAGGGGGTTGGGAGATACGCAGTATTTT.

This clonotype was seen at least ten times. J is TRBJ1-4 and V is TRBV20-1; 8 bases align to TRBD1. This CDR3 spans 15 amino acids. V lost 0 bases and J lost 7; bases outside the gene matches: 7. Germline V gene lookup returns CDR1 DFQATT and CDR2 SNEGSKA (reference sequence). DNA of the CDR3: TGCAGTGCTAGAGACCTGACAGGGGATATTGAAAAACTGTTTTTT. Translating gives CSARDLTGDIEKLFF.

There are many counts of this clonotype. CDR3 coding DNA: TGTGCCACTACGCGGAGGAGGGCAGACGACTTCCAAGAGACCCAGTACTTC. Residues: CATTRRRADDFQETQYF. J is TRBJ2-5 and V is TRBV19, with D perhaps TRBD2 (6 bases). Trimming stripped 10 bases from V and 1 base from J, with 25 bases between. CDR1 is LNHDA, CDR2 SQIVND, per germline (reference sequence). CDR3 length: 17 amino acids.

This clonotype occurred many times. V gene TRBV18 combines with J gene TRBJ2-5; possible D gene TRBD1, 5 bases. CDR1 is KGHSH, CDR2 LQKENI, per germline. Trimming left V 1 base short and J 2 bases short, with 8 bases between. The CDR3 is made up of 14 amino acids. The DNA for the CDR3 is TGTGCCAGCTCACCACGACAGCTGCAAGAGACCCAGTACTTC. Protein product: CASSPRQLQETQYF.

The rearrangement links TRBV12-3 or TRBV12-4 to TRBJ1-2, with D perhaps matching TRBD1 (5 bases). The CDR3 is 14 amino acids. V lost 3 bases to trimming and J lost 7 bases, with 15 bases between them. The CDR3 DNA sequence: TGTGCCAGCAGTTTGGGGCCAGGGAACGCTGGCTACACCTTC. As protein: CASSLGPGNAGYTF.

This clonotype was picked up many times. The chain combines TRBV4-1 with TRBJ1-6; D not certain. The CDR3 runs to 15 residues. CDR1 MGHRA and CDR2 YSYEKL come from the germline V gene. Trimming removed 0 bases at V and 2 bases at J, with 5 bases between. This CDR3 is CASSQDRAYNSPLHF. The CDR3 DNA reads TGCGCCAGCAGCCAAGATCGTGCCTATAATTCACCCCTCCACTTT.

This clonotype was found many times. This sequence joins TRBV12-3 or TRBV12-4 and TRBJ1-5; D is unclear. The CDR3 spans 21 residues. Trimming shortened V by 4 bases and J by 1 base, and 29 bases separated the two germline ends. The CDR3 coding sequence is TGTGCCAGCAGTTCCGACACCCACCGGCGACGGGAGACTATAAGCAATCAGCCCCAGCATTTT. It specifies CASSSDTHRRRETISNQPQHF.

This clonotype was recorded many times. The V and J genes are TRBV7-7 and TRBJ2-1; 16 nucleotides match TRBD2. Germline V gene data show CDR1 as SSHAT and CDR2 as FNYEAQ (reference sequence). This CDR3 is built from 17 residues. J gave up 2 bases and V 5 bases, and 3 bases lay outside the gene matches. The CDR3 DNA sequence: TGTGCCAGCAGCCAAGGGACTAGCGGGAGGGCCTACAATGAGCAGTTCTTC. Translation: CASSQGTSGRAYNEQFF.

This clonotype was recorded at least ten times. The rearrangement links TRBV6-1 to TRBJ2-7; no firm D call. Germline V gene sequence: CDR1 MNHNS, CDR2 SASEGT. The CDR3 extends over 14 amino acids. V was clipped by 8 bases and J by 0 bases, with 14 bases between them. CDR3 protein: CASARTESSYEQYF. The CDR3 region has the DNA TGTGCCAGCGCCCGGACGGAAAGCTCCTACGAGCAGTACTTC.

Worth noting for this clonotype: Being one base from a much bigger clone, this may be a read error. The V and J genes are TRBV12-3 or TRBV12-4 and TRBJ2-7, with D possibly TRBD1 on 6 matching bases. The CDR3 is 14 residues long. This CDR3 reads CASRSTGSPYKQYF. CDR3 bases: TGTGCCAGCAGATCCACAGGGTCCCCCTACAAGCAGTACTTC.

This clonotype occurred once. Given a much more abundant clone one base away, this may be a read error. The rearrangement links TRBV7-2 to TRBJ2-3, with D maybe TRBD2 (6 bases). This CDR3 region has 16 residues. Germline V gives CDR1 SGHTA, CDR2 FQGNSA. Trimming pared 6 bases from V and 3 bases from J, leaving 19 bases between. CDR3 nucleotides: TGTGCCAGCAGTTACCCTCGGGACGGGGGAACAGATACGCAGTATTTT. It encodes CASSYPRDGGTDTQYF.

This clonotype was picked up a small number of times. The genes are TRBV3-1 and TRBJ1-5, with D possibly matching TRBD1 (6 bases). This CDR3 contains 13 residues. V lost 2 bases and J lost 6, with 8 bases in between. Germline V gene lookup returns CDR1 LGHDT and CDR2 YNNKEL (reference sequence). CDR3 bases: TGTGCCAGCAGCCAAAACAGGGCTCAGCCCCAGCATTTT. It encodes CASSQNRAQPQHF.

This clonotype was seen ten or more times. The J gene is TRBJ2-1, the V gene TRBV20-1; 8 bases agree with TRBD2. The CDR3 extends over 16 amino acids. Germline V gene sequence: CDR1 DFQATT, CDR2 SNEGSKA (reference sequence). V shed 1 base, J shed 4 bases, and the junction held 9 bases outside the gene matches. In DNA, the CDR3 is TGCAGTGCTAGAGCCTGGCTAGCGGGTTCTTACAATGAGCAGTTCTTC. Its translation is CSARAWLAGSYNEQFF.

Ten or more counts support this clonotype. The chain couples TRBV10-3 to TRBJ2-3; D unclear. Looked up from germline, CDR1 is ENHRY and CDR2 is SYGVKD. With 7 bases removed from V and 5 bases from J, the gap between germline ends came to 7 bases. The CDR3 extends over 11 amino acids. CDR3 residues: CAIKSGDTQYF. In DNA, the CDR3 is TGTGCCATCAAGTCGGGAGATACGCAGTATTTT.

This clonotype was picked up a small number of times. The rearrangement joins TRBV20-1 to TRBJ1-4; no clear D. Germline CDR1 reads DFQATT; CDR2 reads SNEGSKA (reference sequence). CDR3 length equals 12 residues. V lost 2 bases to trimming and J lost 7 bases, with 8 bases between them. The CDR3 here is CSARKFGEKLFF. CDR3 DNA sequence: TGCAGTGCTAGAAAATTTGGTGAAAAACTGTTTTTT.

Many counts were recorded for this clonotype. The chain combines TRBV7-8 with TRBJ2-1, with D possibly called TRBD1 or TRBD2 (6 bases each). Deletions cut 1 base from V and 16 bases from J, with 17 bases between. This CDR3 contains 13 residues. The V gene's germline CDR1 is SGHVS and CDR2 FQNEAQ. CDR3 protein: CASSLGGGTRCFF. The CDR3 bases are TGTGCCAGCAGCTTAGGAGGGGGGACACGGTGTTTCTTC.

On this clonotype itself: This may arise from a read error, as a much more abundant clone is one base away. The gene calls are TRBV20-1 and TRBJ1-6; the D is unclear. V lost 3 bases and J lost 10, with 19 bases in between. Germline lookup yields CDR1 DFQATT and CDR2 SNEGSKA (reference sequence). CDR3 size: 15 residues. The CDR3, as DNA: TGCAGTGCTAGTTTTCTGGAGGGTGAAGGCTCACCCCTCCACTTT. Translating gives CSASFLEGEGSPLHF.

This clonotype was picked up a small number of times. This chain links TRBV5-1 with TRBJ1-1, with a weak D call TRBD1 (5 bases). There are 18 residues in the CDR3. From germline, CDR1 is SGHRS and CDR2 YFSETQ. The V end was cut by 4 bases, the J end by 2 bases, with 24 bases between. CDR3 nucleotides: TGCGCCAGCAGCCCGAATAAGGTAGGGGAGGGGCGCAACACTGAAGCTTTCTTT. Its protein product is CASSPNKVGEGRNTEAFF.

This clonotype was detected only a few times. The chain is built from TRBV19 and TRBJ1-1; 12 positions agree with TRBD1. This CDR3 region has 17 residues. The junction had 8 bases not matched to a gene; V was cut back by 2 bases and J by 4 bases. CDR1 is LNHDA, CDR2 SQIVND, per germline (reference sequence). The CDR3: CASSIRGTGGSGTEAFF. The CDR3 region has the DNA TGTGCCAGTAGTATAAGGGGGACAGGGGGCAGCGGCACTGAAGCTTTCTTT. The whole variable domain, filled in from reference TRBV19 and TRBJ1-1, reads DGGITQSPKYLFRKEGQNVTLSCEQNLNHDAMYWYRQDPGQGLRLIYYSQIVNDFQKGDIAEGYSVSREKKESFPLTVTSAQKNPTAFYLCASSIRGTGGSGTEAFFGQGTRLTVV.

There are many counts of this clonotype. The chain links TRBV5-1 to TRBJ2-3, with a tentative D call TRBD2 (6 bases). This CDR3 is 14 amino acids long. Trimming cost V 4 bases and J 2 bases, with 11 bases left between them. Germline CDR1 SGHRS, CDR2 YFSETQ. The CDR3 is CASSMTRSTDTQYF. In nucleotides, the CDR3 is TGCGCCAGCAGCATGACTAGATCCACAGATACGCAGTATTTT.